This paragraph reports one T cell receptor (beta chain). Its antigen is currently unknown. These data originate in a study of cytomegalovirus exposure and HLA in healthy donors. In the PCR, 60 Vbeta and 13 Jbeta primers were used. This table comes from immunoSEQ multiplex PCR, and its TCRdb copy is limited to in-frame clones, with some not included. Found here are about 160,000 clones, 60% to 85% of them singletons; the top ten hold about 0.69%. Study results and limitations: Differences between HLA loci emerged in a later analysis of TCR association rates, with DRB1 most and HLA-C fewest.

Donors in the study were healthy people who gave bone marrow. V was clipped by 2 bases and J by 6 bases, with 15 bases between them. The V gene's germline CDR1 is SGHRS and CDR2 YFSETQ. The CDR3 has 15 amino acids. The material sequenced was PBMCs. The sequence came from a female donor in good health and CMV-seronegative. The rearrangement uses TRBV5-1 and TRBJ2-1, with a weak D call TRBD2 (6 bases). The CDR3 DNA is TGCGCCAGCAGCTTTACACGGGAGTCGGGCAATGAGCAGTTCTTC. Its translation is CASSFTRESGNEQFF.